Presented here are 3 T cell receptor beta chains from one specimen sequenced in a study of blood T cell repertoires in COVID-19. Only in-frame clones appear in the TCRdb table, and some are missing; sequencing was by immunoSEQ multiplex PCR. The sample holds around 170,000 clones, roughly 83% seen once. The sample was peripheral blood. These receptors were collected from a man younger than 30 with active or convalescent COVID-19.

The genes are TRBV19 and TRBJ1-2; no definite D call. V was cut by 6 bases and J by 2 bases, with 16 bases left in between. The CDR3 length is 15 residues. Germline CDR1 is LNHDA and CDR2 is SQIVND (reference sequence). CDR3 nucleotides: TGTGCCAGTAGCCATTTAGCACAAACAAACTATGGCTACACCTTC. This sequence encodes CASSHLAQTNYGYTF.

This clone was observed a few times. The genes are TRBV19 and TRBJ2-2, with 11 positions matching TRBD2. Germline-derived CDR1 and CDR2 are LNHDA and SQIVND (reference sequence). CDR3 length: 18 residues. Trimming removed 3 bases from V and 3 bases from J; junction bases left unmatched: 9. The CDR3 nucleotides read TGTGCCAGTAGTATCGGGCTAGCGGGGGGTTTAGACACCGGGGAGCTGTTTTTT. This encodes CASSIGLAGGLDTGELFF.

This clone was counted at least ten times. Other DNA sequences within the sample encode an identical CDR3. J is TRBJ2-7 and V is TRBV18, with 9 bases matching TRBD1. Germline V gene data show CDR1 as KGHSH and CDR2 as LQKENI. The CDR3 runs to 14 residues. V was clipped by 3 bases and J by 4 bases; unmatched bases: 4. The CDR3 DNA follows: TGTGCCAGCTCACCGGGACAGGGACCGTACGAGCAGTACTTC. Protein product: CASSPGQGPYEQYF.